These 20 T cell receptor beta chains share one sample of origin, sequenced in a study of blood T cell repertoires in COVID-19. Using immunoSEQ multiplex PCR, the repertoire was profiled, and TCRdb retains in-frame clones only, with some absent. The table lists some 56,000 clones, 75% to 85% of them singletons. The sample was peripheral blood. Source of these receptors: a man aged 60 to 69 with acute or convalescent COVID-19.

This chain connects TRBV2 to TRBJ2-1, with D possibly TRBD1 on 6 matching bases. The CDR3 is 16 residues long. CDR1 is SNHLY, CDR2 FYNNEI, per germline. The ends were cut back, 2 bases at V and 7 bases at J, with 18 bases in the middle. Here the CDR3 reads CASSEIPSGAGNEQFF. The CDR3 DNA reads as TGTGCCAGCAGTGAAATCCCTTCAGGGGCCGGGAATGAGCAGTTCTTC.

The chain joins TRBV28 to TRBJ1-2, with 7 positions matching TRBD1. Looked up from germline, CDR1 is MDHEN and CDR2 is SYDVKM. J lost 4 bases, V lost 2 bases, and 4 bases had no gene match. The CDR3 is made up of 14 amino acids. This CDR3 reads CASSLAGGSYGYTF. The CDR3 coding sequence is TGTGCCAGCAGTTTAGCAGGGGGTAGCTATGGCTACACCTTC.

The chain links TRBV5-1 to TRBJ2-7; TRBD1 aligns across 9 bases. Germline CDR1 is SGHRS and CDR2 is YFSETQ. The CDR3 length is 17 residues. V lost 7 bases, J lost 6 bases, and 20 bases stayed unmatched. In DNA, the CDR3 is TGCGCCAGCTACCCCGTGAGCCGACAGGGGGGCTTAAGCGAGCAGTACTTC. Protein: CASYPVSRQGGLSEQYF.

CDR3 coding DNA: TGTGCCAGCACCCAGGCGGGTCATCATCAGCAGTTCTTC. This translates into CASTQAGHHQQFF. This sequence joins TRBV27 and TRBJ2-1; possibly TRBD2 for D (5 bases). Germline loops: CDR1 MNHEY, CDR2 SMNVEV (reference sequence). V was cut by 7 bases and J by 11 bases, with 18 bases left in between. This CDR3 is built from 13 residues.

This clone has only a few counts. The CDR3 sequence: CASSWTSGGAGELFF. CDR3 sequence (DNA): TGCGCCAGCAGCTGGACTAGCGGGGGGGCCGGGGAGCTGTTTTTT. The V call is TRBV5-1, the J call TRBJ2-2; TRBD2 agrees at 15 bases. This CDR3 is built from 15 residues. Germline CDR1 reads SGHRS; CDR2 reads YFSETQ. V shed 3 bases and J 6 bases; nucleotides not matched to a gene: 0.

CDR3 coding DNA: TGTGCCAGCAGCATACAGGGGTTCGCATTAAGTGGCTACACCTTC. Protein sequence: CASSIQGFALSGYTF. The V call is TRBV3-1 (or the pseudogene TRBV3-2), the J call TRBJ1-2, with 7 bases lining up with TRBD1. The CDR3 is 15 residues long. J gave up 7 bases and V 5 bases, and 13 bases lay outside the gene matches. The germline V gene encodes CDR1 LGHDT and CDR2 YNNKEL (reference sequence).

The J gene is TRBJ2-3, the V gene TRBV19; tentative D call: TRBD2 (7 bases). Looked up from germline, CDR1 is LNHDA and CDR2 is SQIVND (reference sequence). The V end was cut by 0 bases, the J end by 6 bases, with 13 bases between. The CDR3 runs to 15 residues. In DNA form, the CDR3 reads TGTGCCAGTAGTATAGACGGGGGGCGCTTGGATACGCAGTATTTT. Amino acid sequence: CASSIDGGRLDTQYF.

The chain has TRBV28 and TRBJ1-1; the D gene is possibly TRBD1 (6 bases). Germline lookup yields CDR1 MDHEN and CDR2 SYDVKM. Trimming took off 7 bases at V and 7 bases at J, with 19 bases between the two ends. The CDR3 length is 14 residues. In DNA, the CDR3 is TGTGCCAGCATCTTATGGGGGGCGCGGAATGAAGCTTTCTTT. Amino acid sequence: CASILWGARNEAFF.

The chain is built from TRBV4-1 and TRBJ2-5, with D maybe TRBD2 (7 bases). CDR1 is MGHRA, CDR2 YSYEKL, per germline. This CDR3 is built from 17 residues. Trimming took off 3 bases at V and 5 bases at J, with 22 bases between the two ends. In DNA form, the CDR3 reads TGCGCCAGCAGCCATGGGGGTCGGGGGGCCTTAGGCGAGACCCAGTACTTC. This codes for CASSHGGRGALGETQYF.

This rearrangement joins TRBV18 to TRBJ2-3; TRBD1 matches 10 bases. Germline V gene sequence: CDR1 KGHSH, CDR2 LQKENI. The CDR3 sequence is 17 residues long. The V and J ends lost 6 bases and 4 bases, in that order; junction bases with no gene match: 13. The CDR3 sequence is CASSMTGGLIPADTQYF. CDR3 sequence (DNA): TGTGCCAGCTCGATGACAGGGGGCTTAATCCCAGCAGATACGCAGTATTTT.

This clone was observed a few times. The chain recombines TRBV6-5 with TRBJ2-2; 10 bases match TRBD1. With V trimmed by 7 bases and J by 7 bases, 6 bases remained unmatched. The germline CDR1 and CDR2 sequences are MNHEY and SVGAGI. This CDR3 contains 14 residues. This chain's CDR3 is CASTRTGGNGELFF. DNA for the CDR3: TGTGCCAGCACCAGGACAGGGGGTAACGGGGAGCTGTTTTTT.

The chain uses TRBV28 and TRBJ2-7, with 10 bases lining up with TRBD1. The V gene's germline CDR1 is MDHEN and CDR2 SYDVKM. The V and J ends lost 6 bases and 0 bases, in that order; junction bases with no gene match: 5. This CDR3 is built from 15 residues. The CDR3 spells CASRRDRGFSYEQYF. CDR3 sequence (DNA): TGTGCCAGCAGGAGGGACAGGGGATTCTCCTACGAGCAGTACTTC.

The rearrangement uses TRBV7-9 and TRBJ2-7; weak D call: TRBD2 (5 bases). The length of the CDR3 is 15 residues. Germline V lookup: CDR1 SEHNR, CDR2 FQNEAQ (reference sequence). Between the trimmed V and J ends, which lost 9 bases and 2 bases, there was a span of 20 bases. The chain's CDR3 is CASLSWGELAYEQYF. The CDR3 region has the DNA TGTGCCAGTCTATCTTGGGGAGAGCTAGCCTACGAGCAGTACTTC. The full variable domain, with the rest looked up from reference TRBV7-9 and TRBJ2-7, is DTGVSQNPRHKITKRGQNVTFRCDPISEHNRLYWYRQTLGQGPEFLTYFQNEAQLEKSRLLSDRFSAERPKGSFSTLEIQRTEQGDSAMYLCASLSWGELAYEQYFGPGTRLTVT.

The rearrangement links TRBV28 to TRBJ1-5, with 10 nucleotides matching TRBD1. The CDR3 has 17 amino acids. Germline V gene sequence: CDR1 MDHEN, CDR2 SYDVKM. J gave up 0 bases and V 10 bases, and 12 bases lay outside the gene matches. CDR3 region: CAIRDRGVGVSNQPQHF. The CDR3 nucleotides are TGTGCCATCCGGGACAGGGGAGTAGGAGTTAGCAATCAGCCCCAGCATTTT.

This chain uses TRBV4-2 with TRBJ2-1; D is unclear. V lost 0 bases and J lost 5, with 5 bases in between. The CDR3 covers 13 residues. Germline V gives CDR1 LGHNA, CDR2 YNFKEQ. The CDR3 region has the DNA TGTGCCAGCAGCCAAGATACTAACAATGAGCAGTTCTTC. Protein sequence: CASSQDTNNEQFF.

The CDR3 loop is CASRRLAPSTDTQYF. In nucleotides, the CDR3 is TGTGCCAGTAGACGACTAGCGCCTAGCACAGATACGCAGTATTTT. V gene TRBV19 combines with J gene TRBJ2-3; 8 nucleotides match TRBD2. V lost 6 bases to trimming and J lost 0 bases; unmatched junction nucleotides: 5. Germline loops: CDR1 LNHDA, CDR2 SQIVND (reference sequence). This CDR3 has 15 amino acids.

On this clone: Relative to the germline gene, one junction end is altered; a read error may explain this. J is TRBJ2-1 and V is TRBV19; 11 bases align to TRBD2. Germline V gene lookup returns CDR1 LNHDA and CDR2 SQIVND (reference sequence). The CDR3 has 15 residues. CDR3 sequence reads: CTSSIASGGRGEQFF. The DNA of the CDR3 is TGTACCAGTAGTATCGCTAGCGGGGGGAGGGGTGAGCAGTTCTTC.

A few counts support this clone. The chain links TRBV2 to TRBJ1-5; no firm D call. CDR3 size: 13 residues. Trimming stripped 8 bases from V and 5 bases from J, with 13 bases between. The germline V gene has CDR1 SNHLY and CDR2 FYNNEI. CDR3 amino acids: CASSYGEYQPQHF. DNA for the CDR3: TGTGCCAGCTCCTACGGGGAGTATCAGCCCCAGCATTTT. The full variable domain, rest sourced from reference TRBV2 and TRBJ1-5, is EPEVTQTPSHQVTQMGQEVILRCVPISNHLYFYWYRQILGQKVEFLVSFYNNEISEKSEIFDDQFSVERPDGSNFTLKIRSTKLEDSAMYFCASSYGEYQPQHFGDGTRLSIL.

This rearrangement joins TRBV19 to TRBJ2-6, with D unclear. Germline CDR1 LNHDA, CDR2 SQIVND (reference sequence). The CDR3 covers 16 residues. V lost 2 bases and J 2 bases, leaving 10 bases between the germline ends. The CDR3: CASSIWRGAGANVLTF. CDR3 DNA: TGTGCCAGTAGTATATGGAGAGGAGCTGGGGCCAACGTCCTGACTTTC. Supplemented by reference TRBV19 and TRBJ2-6, the full variable domain reads DGGITQSPKYLFRKEGQNVTLSCEQNLNHDAMYWYRQDPGQGLRLIYYSQIVNDFQKGDIAEGYSVSREKKESFPLTVTSAQKNPTAFYLCASSIWRGAGANVLTFGAGSRLTVL.

The rearrangement uses TRBV29-1 and TRBJ1-3; D not certain. Germline CDR1 SQVTM, CDR2 ANQGSEA. V lost 5 bases, J lost 1 base, and 6 bases lay in between. The CDR3 spans 12 residues. The CDR3 DNA reads as TGCAGCGTTAGGGAGTCTGGAAACACCATATATTTT. Translating gives CSVRESGNTIYF.